In this sample, the clone carrying this T cell receptor (beta chain) turned up a few times. Antigen specificity is unknown. The sample belongs to a study of CD8+ T cells in alopecia areata. Points from the study as a whole: Normal skin's resident alphabeta T cells are also sequenced in scalp samples.

Following extraction, RNA underwent reverse transcription to cDNA, which served as the sequencing template. Here immunoSEQ multiplex PCR was the method, and the copy in TCRdb shows in-frame clones only, minus some. Here the sample spans 150,000 to 200,000 clones, 55% being singletons. Per the germline V gene, CDR1 is MDHEN and CDR2 is SYDVKM. The length of the CDR3 is 16 residues. V lost 4 bases to trimming and J lost 3 bases; unmatched junction nucleotides: 11. Material: CD4+ T cells sorted from blood. The source of this sequence is a human donor in good health. The chain is built from TRBV28 and TRBJ2-7, with TRBD1 matching over 8 bases. The CDR3 loop is CASSSRQGQGDYEQYF. The CDR3, as DNA: TGTGCCAGCAGTTCTCGCCAAGGACAGGGAGACTACGAGCAGTACTTC. Supplemented by reference TRBV28 and TRBJ2-7, the full variable domain reads DVKVTQSSRYLVKRTGEKVFLECVQDMDHENMFWYRQDPGLGLRLIYFSYDVKMKEKGDIPEGYSVSREKKERFSLILESASTNQTSMYLCASSSRQGQGDYEQYFGPGTRLTVT.